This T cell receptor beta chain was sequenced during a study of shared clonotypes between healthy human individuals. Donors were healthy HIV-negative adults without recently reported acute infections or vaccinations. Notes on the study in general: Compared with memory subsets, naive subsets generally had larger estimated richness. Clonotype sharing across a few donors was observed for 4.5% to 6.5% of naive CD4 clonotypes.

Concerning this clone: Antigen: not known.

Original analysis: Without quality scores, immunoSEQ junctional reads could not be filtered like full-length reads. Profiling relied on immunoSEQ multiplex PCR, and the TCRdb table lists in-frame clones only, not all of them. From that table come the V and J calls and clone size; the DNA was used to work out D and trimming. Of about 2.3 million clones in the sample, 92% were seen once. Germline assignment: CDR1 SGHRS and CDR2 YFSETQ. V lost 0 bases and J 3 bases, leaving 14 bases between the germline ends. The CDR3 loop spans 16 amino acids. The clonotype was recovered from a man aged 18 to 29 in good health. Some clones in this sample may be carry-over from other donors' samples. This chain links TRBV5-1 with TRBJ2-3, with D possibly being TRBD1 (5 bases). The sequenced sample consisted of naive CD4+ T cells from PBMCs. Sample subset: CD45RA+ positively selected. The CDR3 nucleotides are TGCGCCAGCAGCTTGGTGCAGGGTAAGGATACAGATACGCAGTATTTT. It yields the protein CASSLVQGKDTDTQYF.